This TCR beta chain was observed in a study of blood T cell repertoires in COVID-19. Participant ages covered about 18 to 100 years across around 25 US areas. Cohorts were determined from participant-reported clinical history. Original data processing: It was from reference gene primer amplification that nucleated cell counts were estimated. TCRdb's copy holds only in-frame clones and misses some; the assay was immunoSEQ multiplex PCR. V, J and clone size reflect that table, while D and trimming were determined from the DNA. The sample has a few hundred thousand clones; 80% to 90% are singletons. Trimming removed 4 bases at V and 5 bases at J, with 9 bases between. CDR3 size: 12 residues. CDR1 and CDR2 from the germline V gene are SQVTM and ANQGSEA.

The chain has TRBV29-1 and TRBJ2-1, with a possible D match to TRBD2 (5 bases). What was sequenced was PBMCs or T cells enriched from blood (not recorded which). This clonotype was obtained from a woman aged 35 to 49 with acute COVID-19. The CDR3 DNA is TGCAGCGTTGGGGTGGGAGACAATGAGCAGTTCTTC. This gives the protein CSVGVGDNEQFF.